This TCR beta chain originates from a study of a mutant IDH1 vaccine in newly diagnosed glioma. The repertoire was sequenced with immunoSEQ multiplex PCR; TCRdb's copy has only in-frame clones and lacks some. The sample includes tens of thousands of clones, 74% of them seen just once. Time point indicated: week 35, safety follow-up. The investigators gave 300 ug of mutant IDH1 20-mer peptide in each vaccine dose, together with topical imiquimod. In weeks 1, 3, 5, 7, 11, 15, 19 and 23, patients were immunized, eight times in all. V was cut by 11 bases and J by 1 base, with 17 bases left in between. The germline V gene encodes CDR1 LNHDA and CDR2 SQIVND (reference sequence). The CDR3 runs 14 residues. This clone was seen more than once but under ten times. Antigen: not known.

The TCR was taken from a man aged 50 to 59 with glioma. Sequences were derived from PBMCs, sampled from a glioma patient whose treatment included an IDH1 peptide vaccine. This chain connects TRBV19 to TRBJ1-1; possible D gene TRBD1, 5 bases. For the CDR3, the DNA is TGTGCCTGTACATCGGGACTCAAGAACACTGAAGCTTTCTTT. Amino acids: CACTSGLKNTEAFF.